The 12 T cell receptor beta chains reported below all come from one sample, sequenced in a study of T cells after posttransplantation cyclophosphamide. A marrow graft followed busulfan-fludarabine conditioning, with cyclophosphamide on days +3 and +4. Produced via immunoSEQ multiplex PCR; TCRdb's table is partial and in-frame only. The sample gives around 870 clones, none seen only once, and the top ten clones hold about 25%. The starting material was PBMCs, obtained after allogeneic stem cell transplant with posttransplant cyclophosphamide. These receptors came from a male patient between 25 and 39 years old who received an allogeneic stem cell transplant from a related donor, was CMV-positive, and had no GVHD. Some T cells here may be from the graft donor.

This clone rates as medium-sized. V is TRBV2 and J is TRBJ2-7; 8 positions match TRBD1. Germline V lookup: CDR1 SNHLY, CDR2 FYNNEI. V dropped 6 bases and J dropped 6; count of bases not matched to a gene: 1. The CDR3 has 11 amino acids. The CDR3 nucleotides are TGTGCCAGCAGAGACAGGGGCGAGCAGTACTTC. Translating gives CASRDRGEQYF.

Sample share makes this clone medium-sized. J is TRBJ2-7 and V is TRBV5-6; 10 nucleotides line up with TRBD2. Per germline, CDR1 SGHDT and CDR2 YYEEEE. V was pared by 1 base and J by 3 bases, with 16 bases of the junction left unmatched. This CDR3 comprises 19 residues. CDR3 in amino acids: CASSLTLAGVETVFYEQYF. CDR3 DNA sequence: TGTGCCAGCAGCTTGACTCTAGCGGGAGTTGAAACAGTTTTCTACGAGCAGTACTTC. Drawing the rest from reference TRBV5-6 and TRBJ2-7, the complete variable domain is DAGVTQSPTHLIKTRGQQVTLRCSPKSGHDTVSWYQQALGQGPQFIFQYYEEEERQRGNFPDRFSGHQFPNYSSELNVNALLLGDSALYLCASSLTLAGVETVFYEQYFGPGTRLTVT.

This clone is termed hyperexpanded. The chain links TRBV5-4 to TRBJ2-2; tentative D call: TRBD1 (5 bases). The CDR3 is made up of 15 amino acids. Deletions cut 5 bases from V and 4 bases from J, with 15 bases between. The germline CDR1 and CDR2 sequences are SGHNT and YYREEE (reference sequence). CDR3 coding DNA: TGTGCCAGCAGTCCAGACAGACTCTCCACCGGGGAGCTGTTTTTT. Translated, it gives CASSPDRLSTGELFF.

By sample fraction, this clone is medium-sized. The V and J genes are TRBV7-9 and TRBJ1-1; TRBD1 might be the D (6 bases). The CDR3 is 13 residues long. Germline V lookup: CDR1 SEHNR, CDR2 FQNEAQ (reference sequence). The V end lost 10 bases, the J end lost 1 base, and 13 bases lay between the germline ends. CDR3 nucleotides: TGTGCCACCGGGGGGCGGGGGAACACTGAAGCTTTCTTT. It specifies CATGGRGNTEAFF.

This clone counts as medium-sized. The chain carries TRBV18 and TRBJ2-1, with 13 bases lining up with TRBD2. The CDR3 sequence is 19 residues long. V was pared by 4 bases and J by 0 bases, with 9 bases of the junction left unmatched. The germline gives CDR1 KGHSH, CDR2 LQKENI. CDR3 sequence (DNA): TGTGCCAGCTCACTCCAAGGGGGACTAGCGGGGAGCTCCTACAATGAGCAGTTCTTC. Encoded protein: CASSLQGGLAGSSYNEQFF.

By frequency in the sample, this clone is medium-sized. This rearrangement joins TRBV7-2 to TRBJ1-1, with D perhaps matching TRBD1 (6 bases). Germline values: CDR1 SGHTA, CDR2 FQGNSA. The V end lost 5 bases, the J end lost 0 bases, and 10 bases lay between the germline ends. The CDR3 runs 14 residues. In DNA form, the CDR3 reads TGTGCCAGCAGCCGAGGGGGACTGAACACTGAAGCTTTCTTT. Translating it yields CASSRGGLNTEAFF.

This clone was seen ten or more times. The same CDR3 also results from other DNA sequences found in this sample. The genes are TRBV15 and TRBJ1-2, with 9 bases that match TRBD1. J gave up 6 bases and V 3 bases, and 5 bases lay outside the gene matches. The CDR3 spans 14 residues. Germline lookup yields CDR1 LNHNV and CDR2 YYDKDF (reference sequence). In nucleotides, the CDR3 is TGTGCCACCAGCAGGGGACAGGGAAGAGATGGCTACACCTTC. This encodes CATSRGQGRDGYTF.

In its sample, this clone is medium-sized. The chain links TRBV15 to TRBJ1-2; weak D call: TRBD1 (6 bases). CDR1 is LNHNV and CDR2 is YYDKDF in the germline V gene (reference sequence). The CDR3 length is 14 residues. V gave up 1 base and J gave up 4 bases, with 10 bases separating them. As DNA, the CDR3 is TGTGCCACCAGCAGAGGGGGGCCCGTCTATGGCTACACCTTC. This sequence encodes CATSRGGPVYGYTF.

This clone rates as large (0.1 to 1%). The V call is TRBV5-1, the J call TRBJ2-3; D might be TRBD1 (6 bases). The CDR3 extends over 15 amino acids. CDR1 and CDR2 from the germline V gene are SGHRS and YFSETQ. V was pared by 0 bases and J by 6 bases, with 14 bases between. DNA of the CDR3: TGCGCCAGCAGCTTGGACAAGACAGGCCCCGATACGCAGTATTTT. Protein: CASSLDKTGPDTQYF.

Relative to its sample, this clone is medium-sized. The genes are TRBV6-1 and TRBJ2-7; 9 bases are a match to TRBD2. Germline CDR1 MNHNS, CDR2 SASEGT. There are 17 residues in the CDR3. V was pared by 3 bases and J by 6 bases, with 15 bases of the junction left unmatched. CDR3 loop: CASSEGPGLALGGEQYF. The CDR3 DNA sequence: TGTGCCAGCAGTGAGGGTCCTGGACTAGCGCTCGGAGGCGAGCAGTACTTC.

Within the sample, this clone is medium-sized. This chain uses TRBV5-8 with TRBJ2-7; TRBD2 aligns across 8 bases. With V trimmed by 1 base and J by 6 bases, 12 bases remained unmatched. Looked up from germline, CDR1 is SGHTS and CDR2 is YDEGEE. The CDR3 is made up of 16 amino acids. The CDR3 DNA is TGTGCCAGCAGCTTGTATCAGGGGACTAGAAGGCGCGAGCAGTACTTC. Translation gives CASSLYQGTRRREQYF.

By share, this clone counts as medium-sized (0.01 to 0.1%). V and J are TRBV5-1 and TRBJ2-1, with 7 bases aligning to TRBD2. CDR1 and CDR2 (germline): SGHRS, YFSETQ. V dropped 1 base and J dropped 7; count of bases not matched to a gene: 17. CDR3 size: 18 residues. The CDR3 loop is CASSLLAQQPSGGNEQFF. In nucleotides, the CDR3 is TGCGCCAGCAGCTTGTTGGCTCAACAACCCTCCGGGGGGAATGAGCAGTTCTTC.